Included here is one T cell receptor (beta chain) sequence, with context. The antigen remains unidentified. The sample belongs to a study of T-cell memory formation after mild COVID-19. About the study: Most TCR clusters belonged to a single donor. Study-wide results and caveats: The pre-infection memory compartment contained some responding clones, suggesting cross-reactive memory joined. Clones which contracted sat mainly in CM and EM if CD4+, and in EMRA if CD8+.

From the 5' RACE reads, TCRdb called clonotypes with MiXCR, one entry per CDR3 protein. The top ten hold under 30% of the sample, which has around 200,000 distinct CDR3 sequences, 20% to 25% seen once. The CDR3 runs 13 residues. CDR1 DFQATT and CDR2 SNEGSKA come from the germline V gene (reference sequence). The chain joins TRBV20-1 to TRBJ2-3, with D perhaps TRBD1 (5 bases). Sequencing was done on a sample of PBMCs or a T cell subset sorted from them (not recorded which). This clonotype was obtained from an adult woman who had mild COVID-19 (a few samples of this study predate the infection). Cell type and time point are not known. CDR3 DNA sequence: TGCAGCAGGGTGGAAAGTAACACAGATACGCAGTATTTT. It encodes CSRVESNTDTQYF.